This paragraph covers one T cell receptor beta chain sequence. The sample originates from a study of blood T cell repertoires in COVID-19. The wider study: Donors in the United States, Italy and Spain gave samples during acute or convalescent COVID-19.

V lost 1 base and J lost 1, with 9 bases in between. The CDR3 is made up of 15 amino acids. Germline CDR1 SGHKS, CDR2 YYEKEE (reference sequence). How the authors handled the data: Estimates of nucleated cell counts were drawn from the amplification of reference gene primers. Clones were sequenced by immunoSEQ multiplex PCR, and TCRdb holds only the in-frame ones, with some missing. The DNA was the basis for D and trimming; V, J and clone size are from that table. The sample comprises some 120,000 clones, 70% to 90% of which are singletons, and under 4.5% rests with the top ten. The source is a woman in her fifties or sixties with acute or convalescent COVID-19. The chain uses TRBV5-5 and TRBJ2-1; D unclear. The sequenced sample was peripheral blood. The CDR3 sequence: CASSLYMSSYNEQFF. The CDR3 DNA reads TGTGCCAGCAGCTTGTACATGTCGTCCTACAATGAGCAGTTCTTC.